This record covers a single T cell receptor beta chain. The table came from immunoSEQ multiplex PCR; TCRdb's copy has only in-frame clones and leaves some out. The table lists 100,000 to 150,000 clones, 75% to 90% of them singletons. With 4 bases removed from V and 3 bases from J, the gap between germline ends came to 13 bases. The CDR3 has 14 amino acids. Germline CDR1 is KGHSH and CDR2 is LQKENI. These data come from a study of blood T cell repertoires in COVID-19. On the study more broadly: There were acute and convalescent COVID-19 samples, and they came from the United States, Italy and Spain. PBMCs, B-cell-depleted T cells, or T cells provided the cDNA or gDNA that made up the material.

The genes are TRBV18 and TRBJ2-7; the D gene is possibly TRBD1 (5 bases). Sequencing was carried out using PBMCs or T cells enriched from blood (not recorded which). This receptor was identified in a woman in her forties or fifties who had recovered from COVID-19. The DNA of the CDR3 is TGTGCCAGCTCACTCGGAGACACAGGCTACGAGCAGTACTTC. Translation gives CASSLGDTGYEQYF.